This T cell receptor beta chain was recovered during a study of cytomegalovirus exposure and HLA in healthy donors. Whole-study findings and limits: Reportedly, fewer N-insertions than the approximately 650-donor mean appeared in an Asian-associated ancestry cluster in a later analysis.

Per germline, CDR1 SGHTA and CDR2 FQGTGA. The CDR3 loop spans 12 amino acids. Amplification used 60 Vbeta primers and 13 Jbeta primers. Only in-frame clones appear in the TCRdb table, and some are missing; sequencing was by immunoSEQ multiplex PCR. The sample has about 180,000 clones; around 77% are singletons. This clone turned up a few times. What it binds is unknown. At one end the junction does not follow the germline gene, possibly because of a read error. Sequenced sample: PBMCs. The V and J genes are TRBV7-3 and TRBJ2-7, with D perhaps matching TRBD2 (6 bases). This sequence was found in a man aged 60-69 years in good health and CMV-seronegative. The CDR3 reads CSSSLGTGEQYF. The CDR3 region has the DNA TGTTCCAGCAGCCTGGGGACTGGGGAGCAGTACTTC.